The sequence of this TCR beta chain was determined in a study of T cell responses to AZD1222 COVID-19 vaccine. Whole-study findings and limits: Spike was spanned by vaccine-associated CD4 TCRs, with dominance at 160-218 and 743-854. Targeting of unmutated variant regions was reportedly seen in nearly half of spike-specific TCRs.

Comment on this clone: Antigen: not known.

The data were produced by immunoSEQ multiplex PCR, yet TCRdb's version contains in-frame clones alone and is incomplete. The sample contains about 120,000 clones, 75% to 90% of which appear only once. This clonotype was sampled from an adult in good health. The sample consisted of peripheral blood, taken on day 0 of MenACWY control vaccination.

This CDR3 reads CASSYGQGQFGYTF. The CDR3, as DNA: TGTGCCAGCAGCTACGGACAGGGACAGTTTGGCTACACCTTC. V gene TRBV7-2 combines with J gene TRBJ1-2, with 8 bases lining up with TRBD1. V was pared by 4 bases and J by 7 bases, with 8 bases of the junction left unmatched. CDR1 and CDR2 from the germline V gene are SGHTA and FQGNSA. The CDR3 covers 14 residues.